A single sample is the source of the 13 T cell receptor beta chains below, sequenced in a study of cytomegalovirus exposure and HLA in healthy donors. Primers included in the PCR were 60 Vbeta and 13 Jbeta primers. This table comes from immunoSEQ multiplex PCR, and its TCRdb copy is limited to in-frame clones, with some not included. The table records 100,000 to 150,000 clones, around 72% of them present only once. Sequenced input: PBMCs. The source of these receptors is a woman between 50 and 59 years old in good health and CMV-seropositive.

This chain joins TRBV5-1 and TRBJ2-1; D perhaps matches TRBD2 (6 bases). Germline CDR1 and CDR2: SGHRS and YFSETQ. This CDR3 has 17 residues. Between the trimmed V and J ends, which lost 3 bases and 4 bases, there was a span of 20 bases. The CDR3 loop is CASSSTVLAGGYNEQFF. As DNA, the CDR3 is TGCGCCAGCAGCTCCACCGTACTAGCCGGGGGTTACAATGAGCAGTTCTTC.

The CDR3 nucleotides are TGTGCCAGCAGCTTAGGGCTACAGGGAAAAGAGACCCAGTACTTC. Protein: CASSLGLQGKETQYF. The V call is TRBV7-9, the J call TRBJ2-5, with D perhaps matching TRBD1 (6 bases). The CDR3 has 15 amino acids. Trimming removed 1 base at V and 3 bases at J, with 12 bases between. Germline V gene data show CDR1 as SEHNR and CDR2 as FQNEAQ (reference sequence).

This CDR3 is CASSPTIGVWYEQYF. The DNA of the CDR3 is TGTGCCAGCAGCCCCACAATAGGAGTTTGGTACGAGCAGTACTTC. The genes are TRBV11-2 and TRBJ2-7; D not certain. Germline loops: CDR1 SGHAT, CDR2 FQNNGV. The V gene lost 5 bases and the J gene lost 4 bases, with 18 bases spanning the gap. This CDR3 region has 15 residues.

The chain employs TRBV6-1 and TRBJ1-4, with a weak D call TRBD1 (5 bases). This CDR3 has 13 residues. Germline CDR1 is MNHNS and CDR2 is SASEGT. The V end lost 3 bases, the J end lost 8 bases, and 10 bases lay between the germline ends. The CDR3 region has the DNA TGTGCCAGCAGTGACGGGGGGTCCGAAAAACTGTTTTTT. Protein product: CASSDGGSEKLFF.

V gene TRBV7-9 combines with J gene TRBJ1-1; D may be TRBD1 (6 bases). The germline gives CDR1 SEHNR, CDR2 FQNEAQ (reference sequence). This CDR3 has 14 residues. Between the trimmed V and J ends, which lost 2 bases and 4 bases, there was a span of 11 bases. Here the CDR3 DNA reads TGTGCCAGCAGCTTACAGGGGCTACTCACTGAAGCTTTCTTT. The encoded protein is CASSLQGLLTEAFF.

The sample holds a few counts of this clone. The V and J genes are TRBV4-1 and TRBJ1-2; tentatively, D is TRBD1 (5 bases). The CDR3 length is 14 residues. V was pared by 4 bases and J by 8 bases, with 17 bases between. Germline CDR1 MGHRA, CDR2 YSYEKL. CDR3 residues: CASSPRDSPRGYTF. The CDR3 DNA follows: TGCGCCAGCAGCCCCCGGGACTCACCGCGGGGCTACACCTTC.

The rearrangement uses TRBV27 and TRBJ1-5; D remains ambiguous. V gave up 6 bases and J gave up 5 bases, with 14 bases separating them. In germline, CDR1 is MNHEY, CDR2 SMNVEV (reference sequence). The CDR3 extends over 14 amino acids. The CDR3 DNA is TGTGCCAGCAGAGCCGGGTCAGAGTATCAGCCCCAGCATTTT. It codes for CASRAGSEYQPQHF.

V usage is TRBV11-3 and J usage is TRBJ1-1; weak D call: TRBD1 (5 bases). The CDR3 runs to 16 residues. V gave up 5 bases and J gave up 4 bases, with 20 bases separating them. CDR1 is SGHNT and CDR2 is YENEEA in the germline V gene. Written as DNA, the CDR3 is TGTGCCAGCAGCCCGGGGGTGGGTTTAGTGGGCACTGAAGCTTTCTTT. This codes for CASSPGVGLVGTEAFF.

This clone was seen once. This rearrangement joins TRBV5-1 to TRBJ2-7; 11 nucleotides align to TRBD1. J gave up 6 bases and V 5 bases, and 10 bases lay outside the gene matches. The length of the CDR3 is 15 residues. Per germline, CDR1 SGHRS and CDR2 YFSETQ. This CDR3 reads CASREATGTGGEQYF. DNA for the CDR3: TGCGCCAGCAGGGAGGCCACCGGGACAGGGGGCGAGCAGTACTTC.

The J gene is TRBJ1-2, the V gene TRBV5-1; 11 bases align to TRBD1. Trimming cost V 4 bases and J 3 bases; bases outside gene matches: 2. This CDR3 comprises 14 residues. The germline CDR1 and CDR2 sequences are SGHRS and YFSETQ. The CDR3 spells CASSPDRGHYGYTF. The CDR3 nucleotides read TGCGCCAGCAGCCCGGACAGGGGGCACTATGGCTACACCTTC.

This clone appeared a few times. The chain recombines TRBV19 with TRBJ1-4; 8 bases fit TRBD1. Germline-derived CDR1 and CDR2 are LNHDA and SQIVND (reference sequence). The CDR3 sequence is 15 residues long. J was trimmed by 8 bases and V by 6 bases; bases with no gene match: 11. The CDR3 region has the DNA TGTGCCAGTAGCCCACAGGGGGGGCGAGGCGAAAAACTGTTTTTT. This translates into CASSPQGGRGEKLFF.

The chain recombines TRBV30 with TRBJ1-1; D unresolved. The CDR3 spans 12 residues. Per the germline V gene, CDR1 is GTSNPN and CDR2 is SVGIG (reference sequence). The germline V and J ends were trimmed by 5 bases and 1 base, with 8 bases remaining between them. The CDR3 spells CAWGRGNTEAFF. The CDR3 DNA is TGTGCCTGGGGACGGGGGAACACTGAAGCTTTCTTT.

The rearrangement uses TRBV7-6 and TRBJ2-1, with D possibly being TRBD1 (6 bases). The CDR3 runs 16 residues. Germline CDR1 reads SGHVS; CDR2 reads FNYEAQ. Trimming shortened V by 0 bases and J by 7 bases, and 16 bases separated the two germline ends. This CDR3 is CASSLAPGTTTNEQFF. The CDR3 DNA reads TGTGCCAGCAGCTTAGCCCCCGGGACAACTACGAATGAGCAGTTCTTC.